This TCR beta chain was obtained from a study of T-cell reconstitution after alpha-beta-depleted transplantation in children. This clonotype showed up just a few times. The antigen remains undetermined. Study-level results: Where alpha-beta T cells came from about two months after transplant was reportedly several hundred expanded graft clones. Hyperexpanded clones declined; after one year, newly produced T cells mostly supplied diversity. It was surviving recipient T cells and thymic progenitors that gave some patients high TCRbeta diversity at day 60.

Germline CDR1 SEHNR, CDR2 FQNEAQ (reference sequence). The germline V and J ends were trimmed by 3 bases and 3 bases, with 14 bases remaining between them. The CDR3 totals 16 residues. TCRbeta library preparation incorporated unique molecular identifiers. TCRdb reanalysed the PCR reads using MiXCR and keeps one entry per CDR3 protein. The profile shows hundreds of thousands of distinct CDR3 sequences, around 7.3% of them singletons. The TCR originated in a female patient younger than 10 who had a stem cell transplant for Fanconi anemia, so the T cells may come from the graft donor. V is TRBV7-9 and J is TRBJ2-2; maybe TRBD2 (6 bases). The sample in question was peripheral blood, obtained 360 days after TCRalphabeta/CD19-depleted stem cell transplant. The CDR3 loop is CASSFSGQRDTGELFF. CDR3 in DNA: TGTGCCAGCAGCTTTTCGGGGCAGCGGGACACCGGGGAGCTGTTTTTT.